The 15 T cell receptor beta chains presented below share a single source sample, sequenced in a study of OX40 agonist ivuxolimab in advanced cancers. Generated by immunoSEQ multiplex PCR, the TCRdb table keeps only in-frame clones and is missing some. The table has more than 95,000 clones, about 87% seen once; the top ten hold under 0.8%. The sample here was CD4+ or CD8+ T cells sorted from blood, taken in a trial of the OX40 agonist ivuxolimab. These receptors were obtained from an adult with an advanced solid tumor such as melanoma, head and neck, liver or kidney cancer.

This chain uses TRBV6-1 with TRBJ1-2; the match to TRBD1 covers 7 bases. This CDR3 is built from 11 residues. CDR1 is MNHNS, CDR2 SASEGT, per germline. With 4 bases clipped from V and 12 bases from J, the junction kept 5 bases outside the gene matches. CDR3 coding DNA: TGTGCCAGCAGTGGACAGGGAGTAAACACCTTC. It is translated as CASSGQGVNTF.

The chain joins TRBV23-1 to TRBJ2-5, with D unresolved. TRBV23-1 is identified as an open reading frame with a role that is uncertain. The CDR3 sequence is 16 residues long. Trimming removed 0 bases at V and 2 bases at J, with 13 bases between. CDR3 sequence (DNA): TGCGCCAGCAGTCAATCGGCGTCATTGCTTCAAGAGACCCAGTACTTC. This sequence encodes CASSQSASLLQETQYF.

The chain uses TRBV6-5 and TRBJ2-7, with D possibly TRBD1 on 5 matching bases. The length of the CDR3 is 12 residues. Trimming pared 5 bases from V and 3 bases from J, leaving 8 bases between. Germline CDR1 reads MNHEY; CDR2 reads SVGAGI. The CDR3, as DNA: TGTGCCAGCAGTGAGCAGGGCTACGAGCAGTACTTC. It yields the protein CASSEQGYEQYF.

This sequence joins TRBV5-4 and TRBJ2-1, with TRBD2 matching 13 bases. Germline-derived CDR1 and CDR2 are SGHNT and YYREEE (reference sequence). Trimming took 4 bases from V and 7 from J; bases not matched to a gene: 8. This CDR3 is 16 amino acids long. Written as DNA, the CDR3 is TGTGCCAGCAGCGGAGGAACTAGCGGGGGGGAGAATGAGCAGTTCTTC. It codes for CASSGGTSGGENEQFF.

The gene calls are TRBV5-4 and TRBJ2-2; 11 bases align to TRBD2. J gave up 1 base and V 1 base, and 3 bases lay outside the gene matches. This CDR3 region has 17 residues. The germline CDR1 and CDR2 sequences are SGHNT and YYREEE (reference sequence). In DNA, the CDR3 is TGTGCCAGCAGCTTGAGGCTAGCGGGGGGGAACACCGGGGAGCTGTTTTTT. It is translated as CASSLRLAGGNTGELFF.

The chain's CDR3 is CASSLDASGGGVYNEQFF. The CDR3 DNA follows: TGTGCCAGCAGCTTAGATGCTAGCGGGGGAGGTGTCTACAATGAGCAGTTCTTC. V usage is TRBV7-2 and J usage is TRBJ2-1; the match to TRBD2 covers 10 bases. This CDR3 has 18 residues. CDR1 and CDR2 (germline): SGHTA, FQGNSA. V dropped 1 base and J dropped 3; count of bases not matched to a gene: 9.

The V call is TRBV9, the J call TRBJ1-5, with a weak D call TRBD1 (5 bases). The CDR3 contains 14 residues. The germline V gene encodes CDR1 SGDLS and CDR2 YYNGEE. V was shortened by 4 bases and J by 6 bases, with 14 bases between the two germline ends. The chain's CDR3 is CASSPTVAGQPQHF. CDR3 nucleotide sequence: TGTGCCAGCAGCCCGACAGTTGCTGGTCAGCCCCAGCATTTT.

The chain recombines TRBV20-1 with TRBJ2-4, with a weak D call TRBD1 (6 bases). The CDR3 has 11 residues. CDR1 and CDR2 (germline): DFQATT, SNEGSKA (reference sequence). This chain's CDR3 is CGTGWENIQYF. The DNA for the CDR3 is TGCGGCACAGGGTGGGAGAACATTCAGTACTTC.

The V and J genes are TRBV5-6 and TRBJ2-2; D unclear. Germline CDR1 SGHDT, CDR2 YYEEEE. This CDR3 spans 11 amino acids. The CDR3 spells CASGNTGELFF. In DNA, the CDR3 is TGTGCATCTGGAAACACCGGGGAGCTGTTTTTT.

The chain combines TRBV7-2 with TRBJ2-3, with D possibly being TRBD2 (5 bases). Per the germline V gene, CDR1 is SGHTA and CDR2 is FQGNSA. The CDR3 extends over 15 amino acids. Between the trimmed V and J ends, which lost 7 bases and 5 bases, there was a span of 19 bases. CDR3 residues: CASTPLARPGDTQYF. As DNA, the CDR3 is TGTGCCAGCACCCCCCTAGCCCGGCCCGGAGATACGCAGTATTTT.

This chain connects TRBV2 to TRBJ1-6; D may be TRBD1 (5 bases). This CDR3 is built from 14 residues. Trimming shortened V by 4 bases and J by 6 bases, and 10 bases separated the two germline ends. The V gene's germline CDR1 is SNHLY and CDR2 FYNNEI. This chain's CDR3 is CASSVQGPNSPLHF. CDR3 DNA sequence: TGTGCCAGCAGTGTCCAGGGCCCTAATTCACCCCTCCACTTT.

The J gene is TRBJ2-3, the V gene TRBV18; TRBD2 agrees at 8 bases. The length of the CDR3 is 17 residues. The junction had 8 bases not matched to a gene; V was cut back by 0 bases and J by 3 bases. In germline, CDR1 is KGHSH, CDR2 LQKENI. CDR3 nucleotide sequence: TGTGCCAGCTCACCACCGGGACGGGGGGGCTCGACAGATACGCAGTATTTT. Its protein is CASSPPGRGGSTDTQYF.

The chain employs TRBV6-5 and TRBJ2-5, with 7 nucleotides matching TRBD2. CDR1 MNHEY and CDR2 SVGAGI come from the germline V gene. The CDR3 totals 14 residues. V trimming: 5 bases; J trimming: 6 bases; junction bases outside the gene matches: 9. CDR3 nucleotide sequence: TGTGCCAGCAGTCGAACCAGACTAGCCAAGACCCAGTACTTC. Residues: CASSRTRLAKTQYF.

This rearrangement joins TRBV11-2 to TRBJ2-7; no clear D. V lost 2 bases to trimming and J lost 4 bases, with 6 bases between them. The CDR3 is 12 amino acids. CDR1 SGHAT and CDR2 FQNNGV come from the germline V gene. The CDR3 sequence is CASSLTAYEQYF. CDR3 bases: TGTGCCAGCAGCTTAACAGCATACGAGCAGTACTTC.

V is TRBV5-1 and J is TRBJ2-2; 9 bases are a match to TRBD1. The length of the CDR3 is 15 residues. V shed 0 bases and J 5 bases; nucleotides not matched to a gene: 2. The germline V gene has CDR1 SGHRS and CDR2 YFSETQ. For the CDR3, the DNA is TGCGCCAGCAGCTTGGGGACAGGGGAGACCGGGGAGCTGTTTTTT. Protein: CASSLGTGETGELFF.